This entry describes one TCR beta chain. The data are from a study of long-term antiretroviral therapy in people with HIV. Germline assignment: CDR1 MNHEY and CDR2 SMNVEV (reference sequence). The CDR3 has 13 amino acids. Trimming removed 0 bases at V and 2 bases at J, with 5 bases between. Researchers ran immunoSEQ v3.0 at survey level. Data came from immunoSEQ multiplex PCR; TCRdb stores just in-frame clones and leaves some out. This sample has approximately 26,000 clones, with about 83% found just once. The sequence was collected from a young man with HIV. The V gene is TRBV27, the J gene TRBJ2-7; D unclear. The sample in question was unsorted PBMCs, obtained 0.4 years after starting antiretroviral therapy. CDR3: CASSLSTPYEQYF. CDR3 DNA: TGTGCCAGCAGTTTATCGACCCCCTACGAGCAGTACTTC.